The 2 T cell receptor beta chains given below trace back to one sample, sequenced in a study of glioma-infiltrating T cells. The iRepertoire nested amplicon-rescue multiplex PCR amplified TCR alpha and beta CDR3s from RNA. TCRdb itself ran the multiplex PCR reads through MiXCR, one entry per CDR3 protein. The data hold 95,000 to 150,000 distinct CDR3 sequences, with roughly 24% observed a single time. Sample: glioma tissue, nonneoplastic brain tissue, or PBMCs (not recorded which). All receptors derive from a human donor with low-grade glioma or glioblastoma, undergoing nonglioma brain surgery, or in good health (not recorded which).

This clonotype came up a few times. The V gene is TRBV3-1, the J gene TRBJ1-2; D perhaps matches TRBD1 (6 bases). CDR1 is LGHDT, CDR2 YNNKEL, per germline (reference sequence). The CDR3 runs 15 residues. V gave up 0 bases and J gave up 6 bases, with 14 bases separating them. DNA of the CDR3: TGTGCCAGCAGCCAAGACGGGGGCGGTCGAAATGGCTACACCTTC. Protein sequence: CASSQDGGGRNGYTF.

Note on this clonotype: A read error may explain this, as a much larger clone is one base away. DNA for the CDR3: TGCGCCAGCAGCCAAGATCCGGGACCAGGAATCAATGAGCAGTTCTTC. Amino acid sequence: CASSQDPGPGINEQFF. V gene TRBV4-3 combines with J gene TRBJ2-1; D might be TRBD1 or TRBD2, each matching 5 bases. Trimming removed 0 bases from V and 6 bases from J, with 15 bases in between. The germline V gene encodes CDR1 LGHNA and CDR2 YSLEER. The CDR3 extends over 16 amino acids.